This is a list of T cell receptor beta chains from one sample in a study of T cell changes during pregnancy in multiple sclerosis. Assay used: immunoSEQ multiplex PCR; TCRdb lists only in-frame clones, some missing. The repertoire holds about 39,000 clones, with under 95% as singletons. The sequenced sample was CD4+ T cells from peripheral blood mononuclear cells, obtained in the third trimester of pregnancy. The receptors shown here come from a female donor in good health, enrolled as a control in a pregnancy study. CDR3s leave out the opening cysteine and the closing phenylalanine or tryptophan. Each record gives: CDR3 length, V gene, J gene, D gene, CDR3 protein. D genes are given only for firm matches.

CDR3 length: 13
V gene: TRBV6-1
J gene: TRBJ1-5
D gene: NA
CDR3 protein: ASGSAGLSNQPQH

CDR3 length: 12
V gene: TRBV9
J gene: TRBJ2-7
D gene: TRBD1
CDR3 protein: ASSLRTGGVRQY

CDR3 length: 12
V gene: TRBV6-5
J gene: TRBJ2-5
D gene: TRBD2
CDR3 protein: ASKLAGGVETQY

CDR3 length: 14
V gene: TRBV6-4
J gene: TRBJ2-2
D gene: TRBD1
CDR3 protein: ASSETGEANTGELF

CDR3 length: 11
V gene: TRBV7-3
J gene: TRBJ1-2
D gene: TRBD1
CDR3 protein: ASSPGQGHGYT

CDR3 length: 12
V gene: TRBV25-1
J gene: TRBJ2-3
D gene: NA
CDR3 protein: ASSLRQDTDTQY

CDR3 length: 12
V gene: TRBV7-9
J gene: TRBJ1-2
D gene: NA
CDR3 protein: ASSFRTDNYGYT

CDR3 length: 12
V gene: TRBV6-1
J gene: TRBJ2-7
D gene: NA
CDR3 protein: ASSWGSFAYEQY

CDR3 length: 12
V gene: TRBV9
J gene: TRBJ1-5
D gene: NA
CDR3 protein: ASSQTGRGQPQH

CDR3 length: 15
V gene: TRBV30
J gene: TRBJ2-1
D gene: NA
CDR3 protein: AWTPIGFGSGNNEQF

CDR3 length: 12
V gene: TRBV5-1
J gene: TRBJ2-5
D gene: NA
CDR3 protein: ASSPPSPLPEQY

CDR3 length: 9
V gene: TRBV6-5
J gene: TRBJ2-1
D gene: NA
CDR3 protein: ASSGINEQF

CDR3 length: 15
V gene: TRBV28
J gene: TRBJ2-7
D gene: NA
CDR3 protein: ASPPPGQEPIYSEQY